This T cell receptor (beta chain) was sequenced during a study of early T cells in non-severe SARS-CoV-2 infection. Study at large: The chains were unpaired, and the sequenced material was bulk RNA from unsorted whole blood.

Study-level results: Private and CD4 specificities were missed by VDJdb matching, skewed to anti-spike CD8.

The CDR3 runs 12 residues. Trimming pared 2 bases from V and 5 bases from J, leaving 10 bases between. CDR1 is SQVTM, CDR2 ANQGSEA, per germline. As concerns this clonotype: Its cognate antigen is unknown.

Researchers tagged individual cDNA molecules with unique molecular identifiers. TCRdb recomputed calls from the 5' RACE reads with MiXCR, one row per CDR3 protein. Among some 87,000 distinct CDR3 sequences listed, around 10% were seen once. Sequenced material: whole blood. This TCR was sampled from an adult who was a healthcare worker with PCR-confirmed SARS-CoV-2 infection or an uninfected control (not recorded which). V and J are TRBV29-1 and TRBJ2-7; possible D gene TRBD1, 5 bases. DNA of the CDR3: TGCAGCGTTGAAAGGGGCAGGGACGAGCAGTACTTC. Encoded protein: CSVERGRDEQYF.